A single sample gave rise to the 30 T cell receptor beta chains below, sequenced in a study of Ad26.COV2.S vaccination and SARS-CoV-2 variants. Regarding treatment: around 19 received Ad26.COV2.S at low or high dose, single or two shots; 5 received placebo; per-sample allocation not given. Samples analyzed were those drawn on day 63 after the first vaccine or placebo injection. TCRdb keeps only in-frame clones here, not all; method: immunoSEQ multiplex PCR. The sample has about 320,000 clones, about 86% seen once. Sequenced here: peripheral blood, sampled in a trial of Ad26.COV2.S vaccine versus placebo. Receptors were obtained from a person aged 18-65 years who received the Ad26.COV2.S COVID-19 vaccine or a placebo.

CDR3 in amino acids: CATSTRDTYTDTQYF. CDR3 nucleotides: TGTGCCACCAGCACCAGGGACACCTACACAGATACGCAGTATTTT. The gene calls are TRBV15 and TRBJ2-3; TRBD1 is a possible D gene (6 bases). V lost 4 bases and J lost 2, with 13 bases in between. Germline V gene data show CDR1 as LNHNV and CDR2 as YYDKDF (reference sequence). The CDR3 is made up of 15 amino acids.

This chain joins TRBV19 and TRBJ1-1, with 7 bases identical to TRBD1. The germline gives CDR1 LNHDA, CDR2 SQIVND (reference sequence). V lost 7 bases and J lost 0; bases outside the gene matches: 8. The CDR3 consists of 15 residues. The CDR3 loop is CASMRQGSMNTEAFF. The DNA of the CDR3 is TGTGCCAGTATGAGACAGGGAAGCATGAACACTGAAGCTTTCTTT.

The chain employs TRBV11-2 and TRBJ1-2; 7 nucleotides align to TRBD1. The CDR3 is 13 residues long. With 0 bases clipped from V and 7 bases from J, the junction kept 2 bases outside the gene matches. Per germline, CDR1 SGHAT and CDR2 FQNNGV. The CDR3 region is CASSLEGTAGYTF. The CDR3 DNA reads TGTGCCAGCAGCTTAGAAGGGACAGCTGGCTACACCTTC.

The V gene is TRBV29-1, the J gene TRBJ1-5, with TRBD1 as a possible D gene (5 bases). Germline V gene data show CDR1 as SQVTM and CDR2 as ANQGSEA. V lost 6 bases to trimming and J lost 5 bases, with 14 bases between them. There are 13 residues in the CDR3. The CDR3 DNA is TGCAGCGTCCAACGGGGGACCGATCAGCCCCAGCATTTT. Translation gives CSVQRGTDQPQHF.

The chain joins TRBV13 to TRBJ1-4; TRBD1 is a possible D gene (5 bases). Germline V CDR1 and CDR2: PRHDT, FYEKMQ (reference sequence). The CDR3 extends over 14 amino acids. The germline V and J ends were trimmed by 2 bases and 7 bases, with 11 bases remaining between them. The CDR3 is CASSLRQLSEKLFF. The CDR3 DNA is TGTGCCAGCAGCTTAAGACAGCTCTCTGAAAAACTGTTTTTT.

J is TRBJ2-1 and V is TRBV5-6; D remains unclear. Germline CDR1 is SGHDT and CDR2 is YYEEEE. The CDR3 contains 13 residues. V lost 2 bases to trimming and J lost 3 bases, with 6 bases between them. CDR3 sequence: CASSFPGYNEQFF. The CDR3, as DNA: TGTGCCAGCAGCTTTCCCGGCTACAATGAGCAGTTCTTC.

The V gene is TRBV2, the J gene TRBJ2-1; 9 bases line up with TRBD2. The J segment lost 6 bases and the V segment lost 6 bases, leaving 12 bases of the junction unmatched. CDR3 length: 16 residues. Per the germline V gene, CDR1 is SNHLY and CDR2 is FYNNEI. CDR3 in amino acids: CASSGLGLANFNEQFF. DNA of the CDR3: TGTGCCAGCAGCGGTCTGGGACTAGCTAATTTCAATGAGCAGTTCTTC.

This rearrangement joins TRBV6-5 to TRBJ2-2, with 7 bases fitting TRBD1. V lost 6 bases and J lost 0; bases outside the gene matches: 4. CDR1 MNHEY and CDR2 SVGAGI come from the germline V gene. The CDR3 has 15 amino acids. CDR3 residues: CASRAGTANTGELFF. CDR3 in DNA: TGTGCCAGCAGGGCCGGGACAGCGAACACCGGGGAGCTGTTTTTT.

J is TRBJ1-2 and V is TRBV6-5, with TRBD1 matching over 7 bases. This CDR3 comprises 15 residues. CDR1 is MNHEY and CDR2 is SVGAGI in the germline V gene. The J segment lost 4 bases and the V segment lost 4 bases, leaving 9 bases of the junction unmatched. CDR3: CASSSPRQGTYGYTF. The CDR3 DNA reads as TGTGCCAGCAGTTCCCCCCGACAGGGAACCTATGGCTACACCTTC.

The rearrangement uses TRBV12-2 and TRBJ2-3; TRBD2, the table's D call, was not compared with the DNA. TRBV12-2 is a recognized pseudogene. The CDR3 totals 19 residues. The CDR3 loop reads CASRLESWGSSGAPGTQYF. The CDR3 DNA reads as TGTGCAAGTCGCTTAGAGAGCTGGGGGTCTAGCGGGGCCCCAGGTACGCAGTATTTT.

V gene TRBV27 combines with J gene TRBJ1-2, with 7 bases lining up with TRBD1. CDR3 length: 16 amino acids. Unmatched junction bases numbered 11, after V lost 4 bases and J lost 3 bases. The germline V gene has CDR1 MNHEY and CDR2 SMNVEV (reference sequence). The CDR3 is CASSSSPEGGYYGYTF. As DNA, the CDR3 is TGTGCCAGCAGTTCATCCCCTGAAGGGGGCTACTATGGCTACACCTTC.

As to this clone: Additional DNA sequences in this sample encode the identical CDR3. The rearrangement links TRBV18 to TRBJ1-5; the match to TRBD1 covers 9 bases. In germline, CDR1 is KGHSH, CDR2 LQKENI. The CDR3 sequence is 14 residues long. Trimming cost V 3 bases and J 5 bases; bases outside gene matches: 2. DNA for the CDR3: TGTGCCAGCTCACCTACAGGGGGCGATCAGCCCCAGCATTTT. Encoded protein: CASSPTGGDQPQHF.

The chain combines TRBV4-1 with TRBJ2-5, with no clear D. The V end lost 0 bases, the J end lost 1 base, and 9 bases lay between the germline ends. CDR3 length: 15 residues. Germline V gives CDR1 MGHRA, CDR2 YSYEKL. CDR3 amino acids: CASSQEATLQETQYF. The CDR3, as DNA: TGCGCCAGCAGCCAAGAGGCTACCCTCCAAGAGACCCAGTACTTC.

This sequence joins TRBV11-2 and TRBJ2-2; TRBD1 aligns across 8 bases. The CDR3 covers 16 residues. Looked up from germline, CDR1 is SGHAT and CDR2 is FQNNGV. V shed 4 bases, J shed 2 bases, and the junction held 6 bases outside the gene matches. The CDR3 DNA reads TGTGCCAGCAGCTCGGACAGGGAACGAAACACCGGGGAGCTGTTTTTT. As protein: CASSSDRERNTGELFF. The variable domain in full, with the rest retrieved from reference TRBV11-2 and TRBJ2-2, is EAGVAQSPRYKIIEKRQSVAFWCNPISGHATLYWYQQILGQGPKLLIQFQNNGVVDDSQLPKDRFSAERLKGVDSTLKIQPAKLEDSAVYLCASSSDRERNTGELFFGEGSRLTVL.

The rearrangement links TRBV10-3 to TRBJ1-1, with a tentative D call TRBD1 (5 bases). The CDR3 contains 17 residues. Trimming pared 6 bases from V and 3 bases from J, leaving 23 bases between. Germline CDR1 and CDR2: ENHRY and SYGVKD. In DNA form, the CDR3 reads TGTGCCATCAGGACCAACCCGGGGGGGATGAGGGACACTGAAGCTTTCTTT. Protein: CAIRTNPGGMRDTEAFF.

The rearrangement links TRBV7-2 to TRBJ1-1; 7 bases are shared with TRBD1. The CDR3 runs 16 residues. V was clipped by 5 bases and J by 2 bases; unmatched bases: 11. Germline V gene data show CDR1 as SGHTA and CDR2 as FQGNSA. The CDR3 sequence: CASSPHRDRVNTEAFF. Written as DNA, the CDR3 is TGTGCCAGCAGCCCACACCGCGACAGGGTCAACACTGAAGCTTTCTTT.

The chain recombines TRBV14 with TRBJ2-7; a possible D gene is TRBD2 (5 bases). The CDR3 runs to 13 residues. Per the germline V gene, CDR1 is SGHDN and CDR2 is FVKESK. V lost 4 bases to trimming and J lost 7 bases, with 14 bases between them. The CDR3 bases are TGTGCCAGCAGCCCACAGATAGGCGGGGAGCAGTACTTC. Amino acids: CASSPQIGGEQYF. Full variable domain (missing parts from reference TRBV14 and TRBJ2-7): EAGVTQFPSHSVIEKGQTVTLRCDPISGHDNLYWYRRVMGKEIKFLLHFVKESKQDESGMPNNRFLAERTGGTYSTLKVQPAELEDSGVYFCASSPQIGGEQYFGPGTRLTVT.

The rearrangement uses TRBV29-1 and TRBJ2-1; D not resolved. V was trimmed by 6 bases and J by 6 bases, leaving 15 bases between them. The CDR3 totals 13 residues. CDR1 and CDR2 (germline): SQVTM, ANQGSEA. The CDR3 loop is CSVESETLNEQFF. Written as DNA, the CDR3 is TGCAGCGTCGAGAGCGAGACCCTCAATGAGCAGTTCTTC.

The genes are TRBV9 and TRBJ2-1; 10 bases line up with TRBD2. V gave up 3 bases and J gave up 8 bases; unmatched junction bases: 14. This CDR3 has 17 amino acids. Germline V lookup: CDR1 SGDLS, CDR2 YYNGEE. This CDR3 is CASSAAIGLAAIDEQFF. DNA of the CDR3: TGTGCCAGCAGCGCCGCGATAGGACTAGCGGCCATCGATGAGCAGTTCTTC.

This chain joins TRBV7-9 and TRBJ2-1, with D unclear. Trimming removed 3 bases at V and 9 bases at J, with 9 bases between. Germline values: CDR1 SEHNR, CDR2 FQNEAQ (reference sequence). The CDR3 totals 12 residues. In nucleotides, the CDR3 is TGTGCCAGCAGCTTCATCAGGACTGAGCAGTTCTTC. Its protein product is CASSFIRTEQFF.

The V and J genes are TRBV2 and TRBJ2-5; D is perhaps TRBD1 (6 bases). The CDR3 has 15 amino acids. The V gene lost 6 bases and the J gene lost 0 bases, with 14 bases spanning the gap. Germline V gene lookup returns CDR1 SNHLY and CDR2 FYNNEI. For the CDR3, the DNA is TGTGCCAGCAGAAGCTCAACAGGGTACCAAGAGACCCAGTACTTC. Translation: CASRSSTGYQETQYF.

This clone was counted between two and nine times. The sample holds other DNA sequences that translate to the same CDR3. This chain links TRBV4-3 with TRBJ1-2; D uncertain. The ends were cut back, 0 bases at V and 4 bases at J, with 12 bases in the middle. CDR1 is LGHNA and CDR2 is YSLEER in the germline V gene. The CDR3 loop spans 15 amino acids. The CDR3 DNA sequence: TGCGCCAGCAGCCAAGATAGAAGAGACGGCTATGGCTACACCTTC. Protein: CASSQDRRDGYGYTF.

Only one count was recorded for this clone. The chain has TRBV10-3 and TRBJ1-6; D perhaps matches TRBD1 (5 bases). CDR1 is ENHRY and CDR2 is SYGVKD in the germline V gene. This CDR3 spans 12 amino acids. Trimming removed 8 bases from V and 9 bases from J, with 11 bases in between. The CDR3 DNA follows: TGTGCCATCGGGCAGGGCTCTTCACCCCTCCACTTT. Translated, it gives CAIGQGSSPLHF.

V and J are TRBV18 and TRBJ2-2, with D hard to call. Germline CDR1 KGHSH, CDR2 LQKENI. The V end was cut by 2 bases, the J end by 5 bases, with 9 bases between. This CDR3 is built from 14 residues. The CDR3 sequence: CASSPWTQTGELFF. CDR3 in DNA: TGTGCCAGCTCACCATGGACCCAGACCGGGGAGCTGTTTTTT.

V usage is TRBV19 and J usage is TRBJ2-5; 11 bases are a match to TRBD2. The CDR3 loop spans 14 amino acids. J lost 4 bases, V lost 7 bases, and 5 bases had no gene match. The germline V gene has CDR1 LNHDA and CDR2 SQIVND (reference sequence). CDR3 protein: CASTGTSGGETQYF. As DNA, the CDR3 is TGTGCCAGTACCGGGACTAGCGGAGGAGAGACCCAGTACTTC.

The chain links TRBV4-1 to TRBJ2-5; D is perhaps TRBD2 (6 bases). Germline CDR1 MGHRA, CDR2 YSYEKL. The CDR3 is 12 amino acids. V was clipped by 11 bases and J by 5 bases, with 15 bases between them. For the CDR3, the DNA is TGCGCCCACGGGACTGCCACCGAGACCCAGTACTTC. It yields the protein CAHGTATETQYF.

This clone was seen once. The chain joins TRBV7-2 to TRBJ2-7; the D is unclear. CDR1 is SGHTA and CDR2 is FQGNSA in the germline V gene. CDR3 length equals 12 residues. Trimming pared 5 bases from V and 0 bases from J, leaving 5 bases between. The CDR3 DNA follows: TGTGCCAGCAGCCCGAACTCCTACGAGCAGTACTTC. This codes for CASSPNSYEQYF.

This clone was observed a handful of times. The chain recombines TRBV7-9 with TRBJ1-1; no definite D call. V was trimmed by 3 bases and J by 4 bases, leaving 9 bases between them. CDR1 is SEHNR, CDR2 FQNEAQ, per germline (reference sequence). This CDR3 has 13 residues. As DNA, the CDR3 is TGTGCCAGCAGCTTCGAGGAGGGCACTGAAGCTTTCTTT. Amino acid sequence: CASSFEEGTEAFF.

V is TRBV6-1 and J is TRBJ1-1, with D tentatively TRBD1 (5 bases). Germline values: CDR1 MNHNS, CDR2 SASEGT. CDR3 length: 16 residues. Trimming pared 1 base from V and 2 bases from J, leaving 14 bases between. The CDR3 here is CASSEVLAGPNTEAFF. CDR3 bases: TGTGCCAGCAGTGAAGTTCTGGCAGGGCCAAACACTGAAGCTTTCTTT.

The V and J genes are TRBV4-1 and TRBJ1-3; a possible D gene is TRBD1 (5 bases). This CDR3 region has 17 residues. Per the germline V gene, CDR1 is MGHRA and CDR2 is YSYEKL. V lost 4 bases to trimming and J lost 0 bases, with 16 bases between them. CDR3 region: CASSPGPGRSSGNTIYF. The CDR3 DNA follows: TGCGCCAGCAGCCCCGGACCGGGGCGATCCTCTGGAAACACCATATATTTT.